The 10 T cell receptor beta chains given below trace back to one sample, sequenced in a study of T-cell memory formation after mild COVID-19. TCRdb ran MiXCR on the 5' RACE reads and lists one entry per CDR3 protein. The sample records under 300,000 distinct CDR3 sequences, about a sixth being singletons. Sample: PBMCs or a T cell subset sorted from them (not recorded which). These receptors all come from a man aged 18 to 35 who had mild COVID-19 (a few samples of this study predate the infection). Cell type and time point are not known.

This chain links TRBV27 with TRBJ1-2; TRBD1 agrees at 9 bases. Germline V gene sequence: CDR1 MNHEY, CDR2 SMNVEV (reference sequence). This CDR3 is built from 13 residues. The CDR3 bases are TGTGATACGAGATTGTGGGACAGGGATGGCTACACCTTC. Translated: CDTRLWDRDGYTF.

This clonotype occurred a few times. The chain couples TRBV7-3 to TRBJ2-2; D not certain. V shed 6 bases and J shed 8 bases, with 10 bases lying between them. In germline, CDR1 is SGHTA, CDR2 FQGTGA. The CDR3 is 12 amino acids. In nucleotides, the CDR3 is TGTGCCAGCAGGCAATCCCAAGGGGAGCTGTTTTTT. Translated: CASRQSQGELFF.

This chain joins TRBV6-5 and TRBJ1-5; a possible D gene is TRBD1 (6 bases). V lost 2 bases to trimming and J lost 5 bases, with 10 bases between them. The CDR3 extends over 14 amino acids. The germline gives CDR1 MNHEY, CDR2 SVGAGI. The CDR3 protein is CASSYQGPDQPQHF. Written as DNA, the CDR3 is TGTGCCAGCAGTTACCAGGGGCCCGATCAGCCCCAGCATTTT.

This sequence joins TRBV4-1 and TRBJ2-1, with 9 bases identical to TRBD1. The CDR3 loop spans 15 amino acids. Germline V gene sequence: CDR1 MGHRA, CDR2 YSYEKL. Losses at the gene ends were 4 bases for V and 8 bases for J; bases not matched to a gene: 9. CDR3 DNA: TGCGCCAGCAGCCGACAGGGGGTCGGAAAAGATGAGCAGTTCTTC. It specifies CASSRQGVGKDEQFF.

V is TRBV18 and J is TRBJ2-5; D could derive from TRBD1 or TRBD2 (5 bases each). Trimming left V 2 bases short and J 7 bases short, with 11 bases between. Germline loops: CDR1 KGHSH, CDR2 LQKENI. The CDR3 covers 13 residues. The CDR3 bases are TGTGCCAGCTCACCATCGGGGCAGGTGACCCAGTACTTC. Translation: CASSPSGQVTQYF. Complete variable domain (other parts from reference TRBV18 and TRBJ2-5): NAGVMQNPRHLVRRRGQEARLRCSPMKGHSHVYWYRQLPEEGLKFMVYLQKENIIDESGMPKERFSAEFPKEGPSILRIQQVVRGDSAAYFCASSPSGQVTQYFGPGTRLLVL.

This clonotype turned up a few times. The CDR3 loop is CASSPRTGASSDTQYF. DNA of the CDR3: TGTGCCAGCAGCCCACGGACAGGGGCCTCTTCCGATACGCAGTATTTT. V usage is TRBV7-9 and J usage is TRBJ2-3, with 9 bases that match TRBD1. Germline V gives CDR1 SEHNR, CDR2 FQNEAQ (reference sequence). This CDR3 is built from 16 residues. The ends lost 5 bases at V and 6 bases at J; junction bases unmatched: 12.

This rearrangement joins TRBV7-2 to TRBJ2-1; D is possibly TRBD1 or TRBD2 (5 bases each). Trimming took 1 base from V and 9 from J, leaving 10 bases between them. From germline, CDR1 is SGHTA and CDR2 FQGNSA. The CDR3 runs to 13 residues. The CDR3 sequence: CASSLEFGGEQFF. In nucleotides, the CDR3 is TGTGCCAGCAGCTTAGAGTTTGGGGGTGAGCAGTTCTTC.

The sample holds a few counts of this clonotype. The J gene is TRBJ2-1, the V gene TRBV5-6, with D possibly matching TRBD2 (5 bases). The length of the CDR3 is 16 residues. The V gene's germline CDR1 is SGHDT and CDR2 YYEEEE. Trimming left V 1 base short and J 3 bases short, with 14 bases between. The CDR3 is CASSLIALGSYNEQFF. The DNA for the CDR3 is TGTGCCAGCAGCTTGATAGCTTTGGGGAGCTACAATGAGCAGTTCTTC. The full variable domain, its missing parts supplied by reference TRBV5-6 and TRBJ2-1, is DAGVTQSPTHLIKTRGQQVTLRCSPKSGHDTVSWYQQALGQGPQFIFQYYEEEERQRGNFPDRFSGHQFPNYSSELNVNALLLGDSALYLCASSLIALGSYNEQFFGPGTRLTVL.

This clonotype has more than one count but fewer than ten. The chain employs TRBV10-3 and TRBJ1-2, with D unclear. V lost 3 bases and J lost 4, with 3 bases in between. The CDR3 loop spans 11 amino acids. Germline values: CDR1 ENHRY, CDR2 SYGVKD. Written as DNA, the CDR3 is TGTGCCATCAGTGATGGCTATGGCTACACCTTC. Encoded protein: CAISDGYGYTF.

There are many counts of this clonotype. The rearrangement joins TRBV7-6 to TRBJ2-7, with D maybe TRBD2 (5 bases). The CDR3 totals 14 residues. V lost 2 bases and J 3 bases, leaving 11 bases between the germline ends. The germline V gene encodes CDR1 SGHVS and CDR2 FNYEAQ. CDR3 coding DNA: TGTGCCAGCAGCTTAAAAGCGGTCAACTACGAGCAGTACTTC. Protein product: CASSLKAVNYEQYF.